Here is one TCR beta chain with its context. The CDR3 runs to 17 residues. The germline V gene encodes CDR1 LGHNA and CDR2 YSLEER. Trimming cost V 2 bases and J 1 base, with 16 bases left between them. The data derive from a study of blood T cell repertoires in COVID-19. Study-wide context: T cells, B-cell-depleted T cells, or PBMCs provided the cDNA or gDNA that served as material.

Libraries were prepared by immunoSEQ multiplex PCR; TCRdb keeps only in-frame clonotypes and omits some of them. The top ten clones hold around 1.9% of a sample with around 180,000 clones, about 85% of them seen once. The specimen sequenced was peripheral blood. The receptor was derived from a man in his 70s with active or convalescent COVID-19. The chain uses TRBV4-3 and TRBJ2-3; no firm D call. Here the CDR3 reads CASSQTPARLGTDTQYF. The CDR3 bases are TGCGCCAGCAGCCAAACACCCGCTAGACTGGGCACAGATACGCAGTATTTT.